This paragraph reports one T cell receptor (beta chain). The source of the sample is a study of blood T cell repertoires in COVID-19. The length of the CDR3 is 13 residues. V dropped 9 bases and J dropped 10 bases, with 16 bases sitting between them. Germline V lookup: CDR1 SNHLY, CDR2 FYNNEI. Study processing details: For nucleated cells, counts were estimated from reference gene primer amplification. Sequenced by immunoSEQ multiplex PCR; TCRdb stores in-frame clones only, minus some. That table gives V, J and clone size, and the DNA gave D and trimming. The data contain around 160,000 clones, 75% to 90% of them singletons.

The clonotype originates from a man aged 80 or over with acute or convalescent COVID-19. Material for sequencing was peripheral blood. V usage is TRBV2 and J usage is TRBJ1-6; weak D call: TRBD1 (6 bases). DNA of the CDR3: TGTGCCAGTAAAACCGGGACATCCTCACCCCTCCACTTT. Protein: CASKTGTSSPLHF.